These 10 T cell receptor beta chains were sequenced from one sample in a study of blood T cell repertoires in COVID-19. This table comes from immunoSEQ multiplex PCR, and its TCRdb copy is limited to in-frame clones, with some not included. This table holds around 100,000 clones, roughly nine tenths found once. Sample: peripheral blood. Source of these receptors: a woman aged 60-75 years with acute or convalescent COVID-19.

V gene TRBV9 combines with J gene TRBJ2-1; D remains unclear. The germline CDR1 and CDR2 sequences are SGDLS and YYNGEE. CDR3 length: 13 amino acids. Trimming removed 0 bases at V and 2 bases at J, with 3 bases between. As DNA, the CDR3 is TGTGCCAGCAGCGTAGACACCTACAATGAGCAGTTCTTC. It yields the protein CASSVDTYNEQFF.

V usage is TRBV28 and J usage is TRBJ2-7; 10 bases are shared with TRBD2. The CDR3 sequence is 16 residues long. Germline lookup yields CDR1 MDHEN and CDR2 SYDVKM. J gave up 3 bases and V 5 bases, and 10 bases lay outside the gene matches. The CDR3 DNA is TGTGCCAGCAGTCCGCCCGGGACTAGCGTTTACTACGAGCAGTACGTC. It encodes CASSPPGTSVYYEQYV.

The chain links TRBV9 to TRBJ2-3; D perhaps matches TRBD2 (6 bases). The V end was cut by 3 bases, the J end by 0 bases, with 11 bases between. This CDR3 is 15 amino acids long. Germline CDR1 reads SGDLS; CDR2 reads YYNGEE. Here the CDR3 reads CASSAGLPSTDTQYF. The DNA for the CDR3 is TGTGCCAGCAGCGCTGGACTACCGAGCACAGATACGCAGTATTTT.

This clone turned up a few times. CDR3 in amino acids: CASSEVQGPYGYTF. The DNA of the CDR3 is TGTGCCAGCAGTGAGGTTCAGGGGCCCTATGGCTACACCTTC. The chain links TRBV2 to TRBJ1-2; D is possibly TRBD1 (6 bases). V lost 3 bases to trimming and J lost 4 bases, with 12 bases between them. The CDR3 contains 14 residues. CDR1 is SNHLY, CDR2 FYNNEI, per germline.

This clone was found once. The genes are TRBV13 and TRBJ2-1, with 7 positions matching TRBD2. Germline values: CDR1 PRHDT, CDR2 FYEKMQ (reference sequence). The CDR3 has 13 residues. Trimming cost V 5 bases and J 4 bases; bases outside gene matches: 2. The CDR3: CASSRRGYNEQFF. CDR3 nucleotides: TGTGCCAGCAGCAGGCGGGGGTACAATGAGCAGTTCTTC.

The CDR3 loop reads CASSEQGSGANVLTF. DNA of the CDR3: TGTGCCAGCAGTGAACAGGGGAGCGGGGCCAACGTCCTGACTTTC. The chain recombines TRBV25-1 with TRBJ2-6; the D gene is possibly TRBD1 (6 bases). Per the germline V gene, CDR1 is MGHDK and CDR2 is SYGVNS. The CDR3 runs 15 residues. Trimming cost V 2 bases and J 4 bases, with 9 bases left between them.

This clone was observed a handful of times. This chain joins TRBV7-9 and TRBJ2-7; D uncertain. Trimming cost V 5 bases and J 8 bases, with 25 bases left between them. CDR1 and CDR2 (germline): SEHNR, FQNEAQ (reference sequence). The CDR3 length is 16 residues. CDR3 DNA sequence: TGTGCCAGCAGCCCGCCCCTAGATTACGCGCAAATCAAGCAGTACTTC. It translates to CASSPPLDYAQIKQYF.

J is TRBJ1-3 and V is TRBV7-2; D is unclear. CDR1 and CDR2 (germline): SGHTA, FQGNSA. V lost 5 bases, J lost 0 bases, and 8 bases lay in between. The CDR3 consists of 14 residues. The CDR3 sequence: CASSPAVSGNTIYF. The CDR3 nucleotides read TGTGCCAGCAGCCCTGCGGTCTCTGGAAACACCATATATTTT.

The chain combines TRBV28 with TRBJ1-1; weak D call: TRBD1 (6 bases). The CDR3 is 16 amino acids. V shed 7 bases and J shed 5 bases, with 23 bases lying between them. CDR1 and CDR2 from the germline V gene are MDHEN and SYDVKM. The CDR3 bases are TGTGCCAGCACCTCCTCCGCGGCACAGGGCCAAACTGAAGCTTTCTTT. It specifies CASTSSAAQGQTEAFF.

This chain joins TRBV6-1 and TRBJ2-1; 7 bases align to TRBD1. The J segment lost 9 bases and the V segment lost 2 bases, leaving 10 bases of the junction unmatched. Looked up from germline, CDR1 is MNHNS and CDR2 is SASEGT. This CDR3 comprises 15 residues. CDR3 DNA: TGTGCCAGCAGTGAATCTTCAGGGGGTGGTGGTGAGCAGTTCTTC. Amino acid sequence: CASSESSGGGGEQFF.